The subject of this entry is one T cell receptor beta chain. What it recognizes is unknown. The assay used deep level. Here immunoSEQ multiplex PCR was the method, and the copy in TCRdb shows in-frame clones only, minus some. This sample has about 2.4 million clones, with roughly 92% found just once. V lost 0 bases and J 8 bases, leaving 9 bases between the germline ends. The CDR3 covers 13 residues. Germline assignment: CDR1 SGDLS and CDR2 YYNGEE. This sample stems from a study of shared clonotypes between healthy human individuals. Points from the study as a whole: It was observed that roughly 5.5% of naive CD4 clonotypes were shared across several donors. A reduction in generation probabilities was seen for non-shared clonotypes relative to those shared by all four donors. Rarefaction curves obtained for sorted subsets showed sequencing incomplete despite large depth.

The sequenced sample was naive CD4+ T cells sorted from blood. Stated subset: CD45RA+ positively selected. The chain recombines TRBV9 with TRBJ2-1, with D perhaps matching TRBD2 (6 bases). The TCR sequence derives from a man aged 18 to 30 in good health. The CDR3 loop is CASSVAGGYEQFF. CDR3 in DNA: TGTGCCAGCAGCGTAGCTGGGGGGTATGAGCAGTTCTTC.